A selection of T cell receptor beta chains follows, all from one sample in a study of shared clonotypes between healthy human individuals. Clones were read by immunoSEQ multiplex PCR, and TCRdb kept only the in-frame ones, dropping some. The sample holds approximately 600,000 clones, 85% to 95% seen once. Source material: naive CD8+ T cells sorted from blood. The receptors were sampled from a woman between 25 and 40 years old in good health. CDR3s include the opening cysteine and the closing phenylalanine or tryptophan. A D gene is named only where the DNA matches it firmly. Size values are once, few and many counts, or a class for expanded clones, and some rows have none.

d_gene: TRBD1
j_gene: TRBJ2-7
v_gene: TRBV23-1
abundance: -
CDR3aa: CASSQTGTGENHEQYF
CDR3nt: TGCGCCAGCAGTCAGACCGGGACAGGGGAAAACCACGAGCAGTACTTC

d_gene: -
j_gene: TRBJ1-1
v_gene: TRBV11-1
abundance: -
CDR3aa: CASSLSGHLNTEAFF
CDR3nt: TGTGCCAGCAGCTTAAGTGGGCATTTGAACACTGAAGCTTTCTTT

d_gene: -
j_gene: TRBJ2-7
v_gene: TRBV5-5
abundance: -
CDR3aa: CASSLGGESYEQYF
CDR3nt: TGTGCCAGCAGCTTGGGGGGTGAAAGCTACGAGCAGTACTTC

d_gene: -
j_gene: TRBJ2-3
v_gene: TRBV7-6
abundance: -
CDR3aa: CASSSRLVRSTDTQYF
CDR3nt: TGTGCCAGCAGCTCCCGACTAGTTCGAAGCACAGATACGCAGTATTTT

d_gene: -
j_gene: TRBJ2-7
v_gene: TRBV27
abundance: -
CDR3aa: CASSVNRDPSREQYF
CDR3nt: TGTGCCAGCAGTGTGAACAGGGACCCGTCGCGCGAGCAGTACTTC

d_gene: -
j_gene: TRBJ2-1
v_gene: TRBV7-9
abundance: -
CDR3aa: CASSSTRDLGEQFF
CDR3nt: TGTGCCAGCAGCTCCACGAGGGACTTGGGTGAGCAGTTCTTC

d_gene: -
j_gene: TRBJ1-1
v_gene: TRBV9
abundance: -
CDR3aa: CASSVGGVPTTEAFF
CDR3nt: TGTGCCAGCAGCGTAGGCGGGGTCCCGACCACTGAAGCTTTCTTT

d_gene: TRBD2
j_gene: TRBJ2-5
v_gene: TRBV5-1
abundance: -
CDR3aa: CASSPNEIGGSPRFETQYF
CDR3nt: TGCGCCAGCAGCCCCAATGAGATTGGCGGGAGTCCGCGCTTCGAGACCCAGTACTTC

d_gene: TRBD1
j_gene: TRBJ2-7
v_gene: TRBV10-1
abundance: -
CDR3aa: CASSGRPGTGEQYF
CDR3nt: TGCGCCAGCAGTGGAAGACCCGGGACAGGGGAGCAGTACTTC

d_gene: -
j_gene: TRBJ1-1
v_gene: TRBV7-8
abundance: -
CDR3aa: CASSLVAQTNTEAFF
CDR3nt: TGTGCCAGCAGCTTAGTCGCTCAGACCAACACTGAAGCTTTCTTT

d_gene: -
j_gene: TRBJ1-1
v_gene: TRBV27
abundance: -
CDR3aa: CASSPSQGEKSTEAFF
CDR3nt: TGTGCCAGCAGTCCTTCACAGGGAGAGAAATCTACTGAAGCTTTCTTT

d_gene: -
j_gene: TRBJ1-5
v_gene: TRBV28
abundance: -
CDR3aa: CASSFTGTLNQPQHF
CDR3nt: TGTGCCAGCAGCTTCACCGGGACATTGAATCAGCCCCAGCATTTT

d_gene: TRBD1
j_gene: TRBJ2-7
v_gene: TRBV27
abundance: once
CDR3aa: CASRGQTPGEQYF
CDR3nt: TGTGCCAGCAGGGGACAGACCCCGGGGGAGCAGTACTTC

d_gene: TRBD1
j_gene: TRBJ2-7
v_gene: TRBV13
abundance: -
CDR3aa: CASSFGTDYEQYF
CDR3nt: TGTGCCAGCAGCTTTGGGACAGACTACGAGCAGTACTTC

d_gene: TRBD2
j_gene: TRBJ2-3
v_gene: TRBV7-9
abundance: -
CDR3aa: CASSVGTSGSTDTQYF
CDR3nt: TGTGCCAGCAGCGTGGGGACTAGCGGGAGTACAGATACGCAGTATTTT

d_gene: -
j_gene: TRBJ2-1
v_gene: TRBV9
abundance: -
CDR3aa: CASSAEDFNNEQFF
CDR3nt: TGTGCCAGCAGCGCCGAGGACTTTAACAATGAGCAGTTCTTC

d_gene: -
j_gene: TRBJ1-1
v_gene: TRBV6-5
abundance: -
CDR3aa: CASSYSEGHTEAFF
CDR3nt: TGTGCCAGCAGTTACTCGGAAGGGCATACTGAAGCTTTCTTT

d_gene: TRBD2
j_gene: TRBJ2-7
v_gene: TRBV7-9
abundance: -
CDR3aa: CASSTGSVAGGNYEQYF
CDR3nt: TGTGCCAGCAGTACAGGTTCGGTAGCGGGAGGGAATTACGAGCAGTACTTC

d_gene: -
j_gene: TRBJ2-7
v_gene: TRBV6-5
abundance: -
CDR3aa: CASSYAPFGEQYF
CDR3nt: TGTGCCAGCAGTTACGCCCCGTTTGGTGAGCAGTACTTC